What follows are 11 T cell receptor beta chains derived from one specimen sequenced in a study of T-cell reconstitution after alpha-beta-depleted transplantation in children. TCRbeta library preparation incorporated unique molecular identifiers. MiXCR was run by TCRdb on the PCR reads, yielding one entry per CDR3 protein. The sample yields roughly 590,000 distinct CDR3 sequences, approximately 15% seen once. The source was PBMCs from the stem cell graft donor, collected from the stem cell graft. These receptors were taken from a human donor who donated a stem cell graft to a child with acute myeloid leukemia.

This sequence joins TRBV6-2 or TRBV6-3 and TRBJ1-5; 8 bases are shared with TRBD1. Losses at the gene ends were 0 bases for V and 0 bases for J; bases not matched to a gene: 10. Germline-derived CDR1 and CDR2 are MNHEY and SVGEGT. This CDR3 is built from 19 residues. CDR3 sequence: CASSYSGQGAMSSNQPQHF. For the CDR3, the DNA is TGTGCCAGCAGTTACTCCGGACAGGGAGCGATGAGTAGCAATCAGCCCCAGCATTTT.

This clonotype was found many times. This rearrangement joins TRBV12-3 or TRBV12-4 to TRBJ1-6; D is unresolved. Deletions cut 1 base from V and 9 bases from J, with 10 bases between. The CDR3 has 14 amino acids. CDR3 DNA: TGTGCCAGCAGTTTAGGGGCTTCGGGTTCACCCCTCCACTTT. It specifies CASSLGASGSPLHF.

The chain links TRBV20-1 to TRBJ1-5, with 7 bases matching TRBD1. The trim removed 6 bases at V and 2 bases at J, leaving 13 bases unmatched. CDR3 length equals 16 residues. The V gene's germline CDR1 is DFQATT and CDR2 SNEGSKA (reference sequence). This chain's CDR3 is CSAVRDSVRGNQPQHF. CDR3 in DNA: TGCAGTGCCGTACGGGACAGCGTCCGGGGCAATCAGCCCCAGCATTTT.

This clonotype was seen many times. CDR3 coding DNA: TGTGCCAGCAGCTTAACGACGAACAGCCTATGGCCCCAGCATTTT. It specifies CASSLTTNSLWPQHF. The genes are TRBV5-5 and TRBJ1-5; D unresolved. The CDR3 is 15 amino acids. V was shortened by 2 bases and J by 9 bases, with 18 bases between the two germline ends. Germline lookup yields CDR1 SGHKS and CDR2 YYEKEE (reference sequence).

The table lists this clonotype with many counts. The V and J genes are TRBV20-1 and TRBJ2-7, with 9 bases aligning to TRBD1. V was pared by 5 bases and J by 7 bases, with 6 bases of the junction left unmatched. CDR1 and CDR2 (germline): DFQATT, SNEGSKA (reference sequence). The CDR3 extends over 12 amino acids. CDR3: CSADRTGEEQYF. CDR3 nucleotides: TGCAGTGCTGACAGGACAGGGGAAGAGCAGTACTTC.

The chain recombines TRBV4-3 with TRBJ2-1; D possibly uses TRBD1 or TRBD2 (5 bases each). The V end was cut by 2 bases, the J end by 6 bases, with 14 bases between. CDR3 size: 15 residues. In germline, CDR1 is LGHNA, CDR2 YSLEER. CDR3 in amino acids: CASSQRSGTFNEQFF. The CDR3, as DNA: TGCGCCAGCAGCCAAAGGTCCGGGACCTTCAATGAGCAGTTCTTC.

This clonotype was counted ten times or more. The V gene is TRBV29-1, the J gene TRBJ1-2, with 8 positions matching TRBD1. The CDR3 is made up of 12 amino acids. V lost 2 bases to trimming and J lost 4 bases; unmatched junction nucleotides: 0. In germline, CDR1 is SQVTM, CDR2 ANQGSEA. The CDR3 DNA sequence: TGCAGCGTTGAAACAGGGGGCTATGGCTACACCTTC. Translation gives CSVETGGYGYTF.

CDR3 DNA sequence: TGTGCCAGCAGTTTAGCAGGGTTAAGTACCGGGGAGCTGTTTTTT. Amino acids: CASSLAGLSTGELFF. The J gene is TRBJ2-2, the V gene TRBV12-3 or TRBV12-4; D not certain. Trimming left V 0 bases short and J 5 bases short, with 10 bases between. This CDR3 is 15 amino acids long.

In its sample, this clonotype was seen many times. The rearrangement joins TRBV12-3 or TRBV12-4 to TRBJ2-1; D gene uncertain. Trimming left V 5 bases short and J 9 bases short, with 11 bases between. The CDR3 covers 12 residues. DNA of the CDR3: TGTGCCAGCAGTGCGACTCGTAGTGAGCAGTTCTTC. This translates into CASSATRSEQFF.

In its sample, this clonotype was seen many times. This chain links TRBV20-1 with TRBJ2-5, with D perhaps matching TRBD1 (6 bases). Germline CDR1 is DFQATT and CDR2 is SNEGSKA (reference sequence). The V end lost 0 bases, the J end lost 4 bases, and 21 bases lay between the germline ends. The CDR3 runs 17 residues. The CDR3 loop reads CSARDPWVGHDVETQYF. CDR3 coding DNA: TGCAGTGCTAGAGATCCCTGGGTGGGACACGATGTAGAGACCCAGTACTTC.

This clonotype was counted only a few times. V is TRBV28 and J is TRBJ2-3, with D perhaps TRBD2 (7 bases). Per the germline V gene, CDR1 is MDHEN and CDR2 is SYDVKM. CDR3 length: 15 residues. The V end was cut by 8 bases, the J end by 0 bases, with 15 bases between. CDR3 loop: CASGGGFPSTDTQYF. CDR3 in DNA: TGTGCCAGCGGCGGGGGCTTCCCTAGCACAGATACGCAGTATTTT.